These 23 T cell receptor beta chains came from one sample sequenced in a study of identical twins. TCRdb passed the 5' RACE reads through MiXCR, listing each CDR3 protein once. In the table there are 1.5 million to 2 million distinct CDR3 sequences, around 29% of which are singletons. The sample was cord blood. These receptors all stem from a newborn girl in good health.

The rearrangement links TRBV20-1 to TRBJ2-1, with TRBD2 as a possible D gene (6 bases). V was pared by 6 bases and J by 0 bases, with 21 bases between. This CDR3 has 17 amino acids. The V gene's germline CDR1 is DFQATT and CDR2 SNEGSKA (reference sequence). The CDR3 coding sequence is TGCAGTGCCTTGTTAATGGGCGGGACGAGCTCCTACAATGAGCAGTTCTTC. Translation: CSALLMGGTSSYNEQFF.

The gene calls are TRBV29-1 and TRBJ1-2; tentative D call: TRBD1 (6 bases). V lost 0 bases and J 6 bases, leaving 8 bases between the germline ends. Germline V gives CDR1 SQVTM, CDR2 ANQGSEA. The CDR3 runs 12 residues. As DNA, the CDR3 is TGCAGCGTTGAAGAGGCAGGGGATGGCTACACCTTC. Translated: CSVEEAGDGYTF.

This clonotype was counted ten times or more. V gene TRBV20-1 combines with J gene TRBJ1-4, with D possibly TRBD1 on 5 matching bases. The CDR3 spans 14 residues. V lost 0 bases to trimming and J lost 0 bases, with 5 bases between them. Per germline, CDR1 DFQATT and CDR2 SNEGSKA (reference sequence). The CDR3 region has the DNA TGCAGTGCTAGAGACAGGGCAACTAATGAAAAACTGTTTTTT. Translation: CSARDRATNEKLFF.

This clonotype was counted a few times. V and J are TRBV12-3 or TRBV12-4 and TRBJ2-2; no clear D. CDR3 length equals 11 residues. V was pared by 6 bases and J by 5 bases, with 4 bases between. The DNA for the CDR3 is TGTGCCAGCAGACAAACCGGGGAGCTGTTTTTT. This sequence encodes CASRQTGELFF.

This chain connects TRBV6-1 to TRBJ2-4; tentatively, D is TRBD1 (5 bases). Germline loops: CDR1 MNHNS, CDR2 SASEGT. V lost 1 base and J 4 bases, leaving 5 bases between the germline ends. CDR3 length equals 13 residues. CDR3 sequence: CASSEDRKNIQYF. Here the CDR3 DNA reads TGTGCCAGCAGTGAAGACAGGAAAAACATTCAGTACTTC.

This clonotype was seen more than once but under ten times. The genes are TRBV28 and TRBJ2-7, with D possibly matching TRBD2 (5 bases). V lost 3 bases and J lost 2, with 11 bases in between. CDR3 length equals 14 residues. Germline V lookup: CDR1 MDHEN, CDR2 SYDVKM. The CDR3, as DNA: TGTGCCAGCAGTTTTCGAGCGGCAACCTACGAGCAGTACTTC. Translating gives CASSFRAATYEQYF.

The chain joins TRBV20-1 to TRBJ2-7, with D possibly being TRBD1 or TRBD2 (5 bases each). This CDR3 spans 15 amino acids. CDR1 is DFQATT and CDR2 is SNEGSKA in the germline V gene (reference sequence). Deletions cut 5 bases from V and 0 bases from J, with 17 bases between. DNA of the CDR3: TGCAGTGCTTGCACCGGGACGGCGAGCTCCTACGAGCAGTACTTC. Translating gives CSACTGTASSYEQYF.

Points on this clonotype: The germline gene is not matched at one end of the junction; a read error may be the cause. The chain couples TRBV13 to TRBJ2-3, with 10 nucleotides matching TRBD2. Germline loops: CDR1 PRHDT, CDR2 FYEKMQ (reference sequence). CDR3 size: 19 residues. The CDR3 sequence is CASGLFWASGSSSTDTQYF. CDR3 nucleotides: TGTGCCAGCGGCTTATTTTGGGCTAGCGGGAGCTCTAGCACAGATACGCAGTATTTT.

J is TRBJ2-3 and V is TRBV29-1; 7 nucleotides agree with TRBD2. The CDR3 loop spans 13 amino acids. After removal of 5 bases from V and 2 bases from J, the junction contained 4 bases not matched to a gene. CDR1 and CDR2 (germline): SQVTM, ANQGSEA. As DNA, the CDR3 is TGCAGCGTTCCGGGACTACTCACAGATACGCAGTATTTT. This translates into CSVPGLLTDTQYF.

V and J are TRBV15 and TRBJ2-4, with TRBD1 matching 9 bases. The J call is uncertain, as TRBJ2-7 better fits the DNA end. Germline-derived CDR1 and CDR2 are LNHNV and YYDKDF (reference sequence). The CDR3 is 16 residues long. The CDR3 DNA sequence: TGTGCCACCAGCAGAGAAGGGACAGGGAGGACCTACGAGCAGTACTTC. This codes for CATSREGTGRTYEQYF.

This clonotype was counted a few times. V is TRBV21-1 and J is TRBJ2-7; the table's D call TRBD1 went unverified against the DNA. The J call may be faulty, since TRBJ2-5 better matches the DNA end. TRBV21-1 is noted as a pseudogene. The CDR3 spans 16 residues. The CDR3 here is CASSKPGQGATETQYF. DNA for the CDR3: TGTGCCAGCAGCAAACCCGGACAGGGGGCAACAGAGACCCAGTACTTC.

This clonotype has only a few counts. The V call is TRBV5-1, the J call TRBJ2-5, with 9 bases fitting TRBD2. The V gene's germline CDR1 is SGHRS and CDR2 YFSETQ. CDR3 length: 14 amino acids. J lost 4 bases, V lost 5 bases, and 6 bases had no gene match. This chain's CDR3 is CASRASGVRETQYF. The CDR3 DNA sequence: TGCGCCAGCAGGGCTAGCGGGGTCAGAGAGACCCAGTACTTC. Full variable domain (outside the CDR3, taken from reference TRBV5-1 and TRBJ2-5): KAGVTQTPRYLIKTRGQQVTLSCSPISGHRSVSWYQQTPGQGLQFLFEYFSETQRNKGNFPGRFSGRQFSNSRSEMNVSTLELGDSALYLCASRASGVRETQYFGPGTRLLVL.

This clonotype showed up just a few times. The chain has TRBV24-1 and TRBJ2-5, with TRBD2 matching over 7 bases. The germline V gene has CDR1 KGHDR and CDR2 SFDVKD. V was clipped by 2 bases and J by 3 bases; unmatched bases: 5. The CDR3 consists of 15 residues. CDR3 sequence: CATSDSTSAEETQYF. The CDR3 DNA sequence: TGTGCCACCAGTGATTCTACTAGCGCCGAAGAGACCCAGTACTTC.

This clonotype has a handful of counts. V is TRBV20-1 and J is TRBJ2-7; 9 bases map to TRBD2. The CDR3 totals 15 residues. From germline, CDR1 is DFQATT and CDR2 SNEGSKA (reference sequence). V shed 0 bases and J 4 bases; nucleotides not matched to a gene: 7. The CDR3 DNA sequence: TGCAGTGCTAGAGAAGGTAGCGGGAGAGGTTACGAGCAGTACTTC. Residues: CSAREGSGRGYEQYF.

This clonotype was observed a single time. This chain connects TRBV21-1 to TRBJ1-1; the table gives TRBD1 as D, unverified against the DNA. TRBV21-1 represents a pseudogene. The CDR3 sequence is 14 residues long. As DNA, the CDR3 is TGTGCCAGCCGACCGGGACAGGGCATCTCTGAAGCTTTCTTT. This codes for CASRPGQGISEAFF.

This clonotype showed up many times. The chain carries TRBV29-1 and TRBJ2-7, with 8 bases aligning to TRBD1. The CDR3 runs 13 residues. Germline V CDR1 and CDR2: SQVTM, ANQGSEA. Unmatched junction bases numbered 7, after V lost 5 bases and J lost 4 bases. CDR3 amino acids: CSVLSGQGYEQYF. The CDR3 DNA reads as TGCAGCGTTTTGTCCGGACAGGGTTACGAGCAGTACTTC.

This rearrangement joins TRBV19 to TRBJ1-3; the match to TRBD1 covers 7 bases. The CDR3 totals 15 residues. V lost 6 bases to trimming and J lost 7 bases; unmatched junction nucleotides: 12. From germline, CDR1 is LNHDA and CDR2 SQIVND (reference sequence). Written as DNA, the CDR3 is TGTGCCAGTAGCCGTATGACAGGGAGTAGGAACACCATATATTTT. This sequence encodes CASSRMTGSRNTIYF.

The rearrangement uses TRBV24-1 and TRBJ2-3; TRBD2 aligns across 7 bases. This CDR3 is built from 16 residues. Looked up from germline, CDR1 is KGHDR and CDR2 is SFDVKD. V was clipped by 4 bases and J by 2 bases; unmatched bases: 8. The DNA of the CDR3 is TGTGCCACCAGTGACCCGGGAGGCCCAAACACAGATACGCAGTATTTT. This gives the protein CATSDPGGPNTDTQYF.

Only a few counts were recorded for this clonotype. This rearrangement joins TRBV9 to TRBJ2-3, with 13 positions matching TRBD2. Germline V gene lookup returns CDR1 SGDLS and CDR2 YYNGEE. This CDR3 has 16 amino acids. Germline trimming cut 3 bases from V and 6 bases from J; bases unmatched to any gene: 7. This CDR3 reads CASSGTSGRVGDTQYF. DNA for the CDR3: TGTGCCAGCAGCGGGACTAGCGGGAGAGTAGGGGATACGCAGTATTTT.

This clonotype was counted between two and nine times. The CDR3: CASSERQGLAYEQYF. CDR3 nucleotide sequence: TGTGCCAGCAGTGAAAGACAGGGGTTGGCCTACGAGCAGTACTTC. This chain joins TRBV2 and TRBJ2-7; 8 bases align to TRBD1. After removal of 2 bases from V and 2 bases from J, the junction contained 5 bases not matched to a gene. The CDR3 is 15 residues long. Germline lookup yields CDR1 SNHLY and CDR2 FYNNEI.

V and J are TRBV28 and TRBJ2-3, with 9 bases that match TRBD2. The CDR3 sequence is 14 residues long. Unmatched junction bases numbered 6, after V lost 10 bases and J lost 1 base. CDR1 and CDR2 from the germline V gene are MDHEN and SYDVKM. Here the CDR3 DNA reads TGTGCCAATCAAGCGGGAGGTGGCACAGATACGCAGTATTTT. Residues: CANQAGGGTDTQYF.

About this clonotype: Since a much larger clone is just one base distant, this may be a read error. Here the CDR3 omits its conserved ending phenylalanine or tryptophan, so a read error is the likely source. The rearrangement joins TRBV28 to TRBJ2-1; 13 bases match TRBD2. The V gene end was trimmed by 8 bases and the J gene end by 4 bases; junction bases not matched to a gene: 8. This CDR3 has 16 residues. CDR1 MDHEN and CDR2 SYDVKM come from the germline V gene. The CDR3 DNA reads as TGTGCCAGCCTAACGGGACTAGCGGGACGATACAATGAGCAGTTCTTA. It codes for CASLTGLAGRYNEQFL.

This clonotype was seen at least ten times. The CDR3 DNA is TGTGCCAGCAGCCGCGGGGGATCTAATGAAAAACTGTTTTTT. It is translated as CASSRGGSNEKLFF. V and J are TRBV3-1 and TRBJ1-4, with a possible D match to TRBD1 (5 bases). The CDR3 runs 14 residues. From germline, CDR1 is LGHDT and CDR2 YNNKEL (reference sequence). Trimming removed 4 bases at V and 3 bases at J, with 9 bases between.